Listed here are 11 T cell receptor beta chains from one sample, sequenced in a study of radiotherapy plus CTLA-4 blockade in lung cancer. The data were produced by immunoSEQ multiplex PCR, yet TCRdb's version contains in-frame clones alone and is incomplete. The sample contains fewer than 100,000 clones, roughly four fifths of which appear only once. The sample was peripheral blood, taken from a patient treated with radiotherapy plus ipilimumab. The source is a human donor with non-small cell lung cancer who had stable disease on radiotherapy plus ipilimumab.

The rearrangement joins TRBV9 to TRBJ2-1, with D perhaps given as TRBD1 or TRBD2 (6 bases each). V gave up 3 bases and J gave up 3 bases, with 16 bases separating them. The V gene's germline CDR1 is SGDLS and CDR2 YYNGEE. The CDR3 is 16 residues long. In DNA form, the CDR3 reads TGTGCCAGCAGCGCCTCGGGGGCCCAACGCTACAATGAGCAGTTCTTC. It translates to CASSASGAQRYNEQFF.

The chain links TRBV27 to TRBJ2-7; 10 bases match TRBD1. The CDR3 consists of 15 residues. J lost 2 bases, V lost 3 bases, and 4 bases had no gene match. Germline lookup yields CDR1 MNHEY and CDR2 SMNVEV (reference sequence). CDR3 in amino acids: CASSLGQGSTYEQYF. In nucleotides, the CDR3 is TGTGCCAGCAGTTTGGGACAGGGGTCTACCTACGAGCAGTACTTC.

DNA for the CDR3: TGCGCCAGCAGCTTGGACTCCAGGGGAAAGGGTGAAAAACTGTTTTTT. Its protein is CASSLDSRGKGEKLFF. This rearrangement joins TRBV5-1 to TRBJ1-4, with D perhaps TRBD1 (6 bases). V lost 0 bases, J lost 7 bases, and 16 bases lay in between. Germline V gene data show CDR1 as SGHRS and CDR2 as YFSETQ. The CDR3 spans 16 residues.

About this clone itself: Other DNA variants within this sample encode the same CDR3. This chain connects TRBV7-2 to TRBJ2-2, with 13 bases lining up with TRBD2. The V gene end was trimmed by 5 bases and the J gene end by 4 bases; junction bases not matched to a gene: 4. This CDR3 contains 16 residues. The germline gives CDR1 SGHTA, CDR2 FQGNSA. The CDR3 here is CASSRLAGGVTGELFF. DNA for the CDR3: TGTGCCAGCAGCCGACTAGCGGGGGGAGTCACCGGGGAGCTGTTTTTT.

The chain couples TRBV5-4 to TRBJ1-4; 12 bases fit TRBD1. Trimming at V came to 3 bases and at J to 8 bases, leaving 11 bases not matched to a gene. Germline V lookup: CDR1 SGHNT, CDR2 YYREEE (reference sequence). This CDR3 has 17 amino acids. In DNA form, the CDR3 reads TGTGCCAGCAGCTCCCCAGGGACAGGGGGCGCTTCGGAAAAACTGTTTTTT. Translation gives CASSSPGTGGASEKLFF.

V gene TRBV11-2 combines with J gene TRBJ2-3; 8 bases fit TRBD2. Germline CDR1 and CDR2: SGHAT and FQNNGV. The CDR3 sequence is 14 residues long. Trimming cost V 3 bases and J 6 bases; bases outside gene matches: 5. Here the CDR3 reads CASSFPGGGDTQYF. DNA of the CDR3: TGTGCCAGCAGCTTCCCCGGCGGGGGGGATACGCAGTATTTT.

This clone occurred once. Other nucleotide sequences in the sample specify the same CDR3. The chain has TRBV30 and TRBJ1-5; the D is unclear. This CDR3 is built from 14 residues. V gave up 1 base and J gave up 6 bases, with 13 bases separating them. Germline V gives CDR1 GTSNPN, CDR2 SVGIG (reference sequence). CDR3 DNA sequence: TGTGCCTGGAGTGCATCGGGAATGGGTCAGCCCCAGCATTTT. Its protein is CAWSASGMGQPQHF.

The genes are TRBV19 and TRBJ1-1; unclear D gene. The CDR3 spans 16 residues. The germline CDR1 and CDR2 sequences are LNHDA and SQIVND (reference sequence). Trimming stripped 4 bases from V and 1 base from J, with 16 bases between. The CDR3 sequence: CASSTSFGDGNTEAFF. In DNA form, the CDR3 reads TGTGCCAGTAGTACTTCGTTCGGCGACGGGAACACTGAAGCTTTCTTT.

The V call is TRBV11-3, the J call TRBJ2-1, with D unclear. The germline gives CDR1 SGHNT, CDR2 YENEEA. V lost 6 bases to trimming and J lost 8 bases, with 14 bases between them. CDR3 size: 13 residues. CDR3 sequence (DNA): TGTGCCAGCAGTTCACAGACGGTGCATGAGCAGTTCTTC. Amino acids: CASSSQTVHEQFF.

J is TRBJ2-3 and V is TRBV9, with 7 positions matching TRBD1. Germline V CDR1 and CDR2: SGDLS, YYNGEE. V was pared by 4 bases and J by 3 bases, with 8 bases of the junction left unmatched. The CDR3 consists of 15 residues. The CDR3 bases are TGTGCCAGCAGCTCCTACAGGGGCGCAACAGATACGCAGTATTTT. Residues: CASSSYRGATDTQYF. The full variable domain, completed using reference TRBV9 and TRBJ2-3, is DSGVTQTPKHLITATGQRVTLRCSPRSGDLSVYWYQQSLDQGLQFLIQYYNGEERAKGNILERFSAQQFPDLHSELNLSSLELGDSALYFCASSSYRGATDTQYFGPGTRLTVL.

CDR3: CSVLGQTTNEKLFF. CDR3 DNA: TGCAGCGTCCTAGGACAGACAACTAATGAAAAACTGTTTTTT. The V gene is TRBV29-1, the J gene TRBJ1-4; D perhaps matches TRBD1 (6 bases). The CDR3 spans 14 residues. Trimming took 6 bases from V and 0 from J, leaving 11 bases between them. Germline lookup yields CDR1 SQVTM and CDR2 ANQGSEA.